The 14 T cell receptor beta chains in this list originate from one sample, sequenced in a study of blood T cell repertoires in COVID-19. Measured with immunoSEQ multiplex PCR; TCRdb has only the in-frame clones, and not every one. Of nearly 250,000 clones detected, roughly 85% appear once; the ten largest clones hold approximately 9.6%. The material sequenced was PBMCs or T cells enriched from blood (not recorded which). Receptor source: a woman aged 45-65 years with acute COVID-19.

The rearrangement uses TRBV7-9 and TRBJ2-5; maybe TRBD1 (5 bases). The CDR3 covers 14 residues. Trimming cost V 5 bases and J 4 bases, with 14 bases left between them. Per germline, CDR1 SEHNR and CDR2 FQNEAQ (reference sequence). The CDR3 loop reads CASSQGAPTETQYF. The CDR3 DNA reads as TGTGCCAGCAGCCAAGGGGCCCCAACAGAGACCCAGTACTTC.

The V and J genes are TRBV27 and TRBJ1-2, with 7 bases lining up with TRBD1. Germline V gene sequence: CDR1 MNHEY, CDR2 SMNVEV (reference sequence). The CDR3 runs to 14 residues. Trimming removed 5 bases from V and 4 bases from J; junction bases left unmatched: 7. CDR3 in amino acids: CASSVRGTVYGYTF. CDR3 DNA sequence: TGTGCCAGCAGTGTAAGAGGGACAGTCTATGGCTACACCTTC.

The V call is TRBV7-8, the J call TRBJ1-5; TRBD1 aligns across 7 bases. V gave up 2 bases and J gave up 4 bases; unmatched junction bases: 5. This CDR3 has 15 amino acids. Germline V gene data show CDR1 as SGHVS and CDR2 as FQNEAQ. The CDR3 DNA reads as TGTGCCAGCAGCTTATCGACAGGGAAGAATCAGCCCCAGCATTTT. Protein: CASSLSTGKNQPQHF. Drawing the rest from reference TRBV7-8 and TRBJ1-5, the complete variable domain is GAGVSQSPRYKVAKRGQDVALRCDPISGHVSLFWYQQALGQGPEFLTYFQNEAQLDKSGLPSDRFFAERPEGSVSTLKIQRTQQEDSAVYLCASSLSTGKNQPQHFGDGTRLSIL.

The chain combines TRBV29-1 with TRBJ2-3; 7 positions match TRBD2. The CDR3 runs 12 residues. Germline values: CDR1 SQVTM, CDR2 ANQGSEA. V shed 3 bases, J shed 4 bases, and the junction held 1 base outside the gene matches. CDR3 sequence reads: CSVELAADTQYF. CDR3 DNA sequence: TGCAGCGTTGAGCTAGCGGCAGATACGCAGTATTTT.

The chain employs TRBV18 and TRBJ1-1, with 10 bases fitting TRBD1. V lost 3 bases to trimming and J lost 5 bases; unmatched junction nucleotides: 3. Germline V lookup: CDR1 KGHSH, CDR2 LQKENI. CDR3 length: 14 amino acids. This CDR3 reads CASSPDRGLTEAFF. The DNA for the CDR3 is TGTGCCAGCTCACCCGACAGGGGGCTAACTGAAGCTTTCTTT.

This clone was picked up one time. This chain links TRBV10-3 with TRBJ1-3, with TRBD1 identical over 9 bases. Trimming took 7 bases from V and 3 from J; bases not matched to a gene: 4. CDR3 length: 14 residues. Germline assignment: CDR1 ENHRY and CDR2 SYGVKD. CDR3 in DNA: TGTGCCATCATTGACAGGGGGGTTGGAAACACCATATATTTT. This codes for CAIIDRGVGNTIYF.

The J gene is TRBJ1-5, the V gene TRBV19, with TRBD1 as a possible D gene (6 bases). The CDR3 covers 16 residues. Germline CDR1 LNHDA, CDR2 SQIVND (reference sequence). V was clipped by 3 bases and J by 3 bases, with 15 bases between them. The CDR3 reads CASSIGTHTINQPQHF. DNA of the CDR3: TGTGCCAGTAGTATCGGGACACATACGATCAATCAGCCCCAGCATTTT.

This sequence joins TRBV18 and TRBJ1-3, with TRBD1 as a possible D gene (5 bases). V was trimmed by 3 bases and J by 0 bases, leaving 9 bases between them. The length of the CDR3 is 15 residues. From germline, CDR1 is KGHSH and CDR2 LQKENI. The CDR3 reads CASSPQGNSGNTIYF. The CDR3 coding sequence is TGTGCCAGCTCACCCCAGGGCAACTCTGGAAACACCATATATTTT.

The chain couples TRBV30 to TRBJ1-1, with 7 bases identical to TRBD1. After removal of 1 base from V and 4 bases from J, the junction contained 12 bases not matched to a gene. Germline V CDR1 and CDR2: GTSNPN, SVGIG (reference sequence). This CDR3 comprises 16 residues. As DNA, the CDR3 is TGTGCCTGGAGTGACACCCTAGGGGGCCGGAGCACTGAAGCTTTCTTT. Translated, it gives CAWSDTLGGRSTEAFF.

The CDR3 DNA follows: TGCGCCAGCAGCGTTGACAGGGGCGCGGGCTATGGCTACACCTTC. Protein product: CASSVDRGAGYGYTF. The chain combines TRBV5-1 with TRBJ1-2; TRBD1 matches at 8 bases. The junction had 9 bases not matched to a gene; V was cut back by 4 bases and J by 4 bases. Germline V gives CDR1 SGHRS, CDR2 YFSETQ. The CDR3 is 15 amino acids.

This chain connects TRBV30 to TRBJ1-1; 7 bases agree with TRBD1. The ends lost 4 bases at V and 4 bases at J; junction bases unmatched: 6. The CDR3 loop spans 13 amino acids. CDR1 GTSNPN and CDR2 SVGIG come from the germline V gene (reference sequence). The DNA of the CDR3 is TGTGCCTGGACCCTATCAGGGGGCACTGAAGCTTTCTTT. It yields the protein CAWTLSGGTEAFF.

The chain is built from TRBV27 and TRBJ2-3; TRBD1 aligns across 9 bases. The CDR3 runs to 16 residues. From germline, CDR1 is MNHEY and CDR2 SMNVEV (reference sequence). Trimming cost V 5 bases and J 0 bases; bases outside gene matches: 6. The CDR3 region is CASSTPGQGSTDTQYF. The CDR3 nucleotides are TGTGCCAGCAGTACCCCGGGACAGGGAAGCACAGATACGCAGTATTTT.

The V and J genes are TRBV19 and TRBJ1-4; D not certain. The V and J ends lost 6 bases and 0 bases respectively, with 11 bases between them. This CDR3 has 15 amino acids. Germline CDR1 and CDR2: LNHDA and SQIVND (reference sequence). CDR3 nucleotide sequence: TGTGCCAGTAGACTTGGAGGAGCAACTAATGAAAAACTGTTTTTT. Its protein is CASRLGGATNEKLFF.

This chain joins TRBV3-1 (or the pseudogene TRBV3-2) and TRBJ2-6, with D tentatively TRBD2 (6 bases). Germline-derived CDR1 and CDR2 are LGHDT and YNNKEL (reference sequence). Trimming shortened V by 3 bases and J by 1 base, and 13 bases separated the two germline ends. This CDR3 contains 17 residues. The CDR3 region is CASSQEGGTSGANVLTF. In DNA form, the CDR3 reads TGTGCCAGCAGCCAGGAAGGCGGGACTTCTGGGGCCAACGTCCTGACTTTC.